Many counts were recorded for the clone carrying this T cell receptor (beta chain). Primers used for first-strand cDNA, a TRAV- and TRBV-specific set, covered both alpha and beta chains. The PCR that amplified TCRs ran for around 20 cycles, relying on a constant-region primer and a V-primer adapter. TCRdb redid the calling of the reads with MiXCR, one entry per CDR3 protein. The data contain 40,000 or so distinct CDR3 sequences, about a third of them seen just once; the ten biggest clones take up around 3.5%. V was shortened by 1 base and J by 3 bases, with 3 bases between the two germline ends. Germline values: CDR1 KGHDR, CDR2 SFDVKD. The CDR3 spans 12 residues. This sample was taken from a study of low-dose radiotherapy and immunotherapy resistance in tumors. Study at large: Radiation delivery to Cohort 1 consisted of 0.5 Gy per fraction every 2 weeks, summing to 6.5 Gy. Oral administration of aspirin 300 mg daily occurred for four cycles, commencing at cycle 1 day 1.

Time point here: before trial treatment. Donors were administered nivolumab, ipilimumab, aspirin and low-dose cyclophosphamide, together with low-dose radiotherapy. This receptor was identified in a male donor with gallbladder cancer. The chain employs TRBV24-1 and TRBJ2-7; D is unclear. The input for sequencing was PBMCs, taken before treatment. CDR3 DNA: TGTGCCACCAGTGATTTAGGCTACGAGCAGTACTTC. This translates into CATSDLGYEQYF.